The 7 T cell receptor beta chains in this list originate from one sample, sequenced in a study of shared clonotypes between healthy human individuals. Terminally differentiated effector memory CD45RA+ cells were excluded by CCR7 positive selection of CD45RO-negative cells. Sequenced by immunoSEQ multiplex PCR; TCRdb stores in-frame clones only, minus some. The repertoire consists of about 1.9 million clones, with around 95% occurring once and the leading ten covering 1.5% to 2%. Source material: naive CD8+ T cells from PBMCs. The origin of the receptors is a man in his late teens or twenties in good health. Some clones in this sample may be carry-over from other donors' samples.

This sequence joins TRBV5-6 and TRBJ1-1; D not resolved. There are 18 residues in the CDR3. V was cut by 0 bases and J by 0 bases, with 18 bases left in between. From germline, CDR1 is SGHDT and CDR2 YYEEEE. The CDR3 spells CASSLGGRTFLMNTEAFF. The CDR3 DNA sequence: TGTGCCAGCAGCTTGGGCGGGAGAACCTTCCTGATGAACACTGAAGCTTTCTTT.

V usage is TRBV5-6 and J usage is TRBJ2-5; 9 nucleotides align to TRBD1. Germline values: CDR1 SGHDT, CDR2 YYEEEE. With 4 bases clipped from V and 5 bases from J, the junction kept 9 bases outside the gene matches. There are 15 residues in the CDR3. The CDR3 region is CASSTDRGDGETQYF. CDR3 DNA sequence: TGTGCCAGCAGCACGGACAGGGGAGACGGGGAGACCCAGTACTTC.

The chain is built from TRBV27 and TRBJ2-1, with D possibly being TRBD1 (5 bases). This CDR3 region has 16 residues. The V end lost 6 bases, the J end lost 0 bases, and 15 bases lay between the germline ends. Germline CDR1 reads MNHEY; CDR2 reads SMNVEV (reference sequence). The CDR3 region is CASSPPQVTSYNEQFF. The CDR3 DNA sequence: TGTGCCAGCAGCCCACCACAGGTTACCTCCTACAATGAGCAGTTCTTC.

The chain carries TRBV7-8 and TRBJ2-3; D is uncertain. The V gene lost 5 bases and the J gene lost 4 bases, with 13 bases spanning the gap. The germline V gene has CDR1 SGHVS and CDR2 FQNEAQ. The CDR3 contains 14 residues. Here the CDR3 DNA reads TGTGCCAGCAGCCCCCTGGGTGTACCAGATACGCAGTATTTT. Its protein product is CASSPLGVPDTQYF.

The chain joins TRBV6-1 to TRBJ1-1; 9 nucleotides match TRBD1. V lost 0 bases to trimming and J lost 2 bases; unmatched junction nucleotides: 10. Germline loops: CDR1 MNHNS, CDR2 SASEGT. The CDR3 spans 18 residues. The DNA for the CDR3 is TGTGCCAGCAGTGAAGCGCTTCAACAGGGGGCATTCAACACTGAAGCTTTCTTT. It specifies CASSEALQQGAFNTEAFF.

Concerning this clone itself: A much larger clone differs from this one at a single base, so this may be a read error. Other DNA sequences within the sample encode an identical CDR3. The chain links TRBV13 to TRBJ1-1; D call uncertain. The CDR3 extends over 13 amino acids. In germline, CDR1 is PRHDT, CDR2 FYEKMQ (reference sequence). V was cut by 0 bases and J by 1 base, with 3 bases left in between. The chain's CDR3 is CASSLGGNTEAFF. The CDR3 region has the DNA TGTGCCAGCAGCTTAGGCGGGAACACTGAAGCTTTCTTT.

CDR3 DNA: TGTGCCAGTAGTATGCGGGGGGATGGCTACACCTTC. Protein product: CASSMRGDGYTF. The chain employs TRBV19 and TRBJ1-2, with D perhaps TRBD1 (5 bases). Germline V lookup: CDR1 LNHDA, CDR2 SQIVND (reference sequence). V was pared by 3 bases and J by 6 bases, with 8 bases between. The CDR3 length is 12 residues.